This is a list of T cell receptor beta chains from one sample in a study of blood T cell repertoires in COVID-19. Clones were sequenced by immunoSEQ multiplex PCR, and TCRdb holds only the in-frame ones, with some missing. The sample shows approximately 70,000 clones, 81% of them seen only once. The sequencing sample was made of peripheral blood. All receptors come from a woman in her seventies with acute or convalescent COVID-19. CDR3s include the opening cysteine and the closing phenylalanine or tryptophan. A D gene is named only where the DNA matches it firmly. Where a row states a size, it is once, few, many or the class of an expanded clone; other rows omit it.

v_call: TRBV18
clone_size: NA
j_call: TRBJ2-3
d_call: NA
cdr3_aa: CASSPPGADTQYF
cdr3_nt: TGTGCCAGCTCACCACCCGGGGCAGATACGCAGTATTTT

v_call: TRBV4-1
clone_size: NA
j_call: TRBJ2-7
d_call: NA
cdr3_aa: CASSRGVGDEQYF
cdr3_nt: TGCGCCAGCAGCCGCGGGGTTGGGGACGAGCAGTACTTC

v_call: TRBV10-1
clone_size: few
j_call: TRBJ2-7
d_call: TRBD1
cdr3_aa: CASSKTGDYEQYF
cdr3_nt: TGCGCCAGCAGTAAGACAGGGGACTACGAGCAGTACTTC

v_call: TRBV9
clone_size: few
j_call: TRBJ2-1
d_call: NA
cdr3_aa: CASQSQSYNEQFF
cdr3_nt: TGTGCCAGCCAGTCCCAGTCCTACAATGAGCAGTTCTTC

v_call: TRBV4-1
clone_size: NA
j_call: TRBJ2-3
d_call: NA
cdr3_aa: CASSQDQTTGDTDTQYF
cdr3_nt: TGCGCCAGCAGCCAAGATCAAACGACAGGTGACACAGATACGCAGTATTTT

v_call: TRBV5-1
clone_size: NA
j_call: TRBJ2-1
d_call: TRBD1
cdr3_aa: CASSFGQGINEQFF
cdr3_nt: TGCGCCAGCAGCTTTGGACAGGGTATCAATGAGCAGTTCTTC

v_call: TRBV18
clone_size: NA
j_call: TRBJ1-4
d_call: NA
cdr3_aa: CASSPTGGNEKLFF
cdr3_nt: TGTGCCAGCTCACCAACGGGGGGCAATGAAAAACTGTTTTTT

v_call: TRBV7-2
clone_size: NA
j_call: TRBJ1-2
d_call: NA
cdr3_aa: CASSLDYSTANYGYTF
cdr3_nt: TGTGCCAGCAGCTTAGATTACAGCACAGCTAACTATGGCTACACCTTC

v_call: TRBV2
clone_size: NA
j_call: TRBJ1-4
d_call: NA
cdr3_aa: CASSVQREGLFF
cdr3_nt: TGTGCCAGCAGTGTACAAAGAGAGGGACTGTTTTTT

v_call: TRBV7-8
clone_size: NA
j_call: TRBJ2-1
d_call: TRBD2
cdr3_aa: CASTPRGGRDQFF
cdr3_nt: TGTGCCAGCACCCCCAGGGGCGGGAGGGATCAGTTCTTC

v_call: TRBV9
clone_size: once
j_call: TRBJ2-7
d_call: NA
cdr3_aa: CASSSSPGLQYEQYF
cdr3_nt: TGTGCCAGCAGCTCGTCCCCGGGATTACAATACGAGCAGTACTTC

v_call: TRBV19
clone_size: NA
j_call: TRBJ2-1
d_call: NA
cdr3_aa: CASSIDNNEQFF
cdr3_nt: TGTGCCAGTAGTATCGACAACAATGAGCAGTTCTTC

v_call: TRBV6-5
clone_size: few
j_call: TRBJ1-6
d_call: NA
cdr3_aa: CASSLGGRLNSPLHF
cdr3_nt: TGTGCCAGCAGCCTCGGAGGACGGTTGAATTCACCCCTCCACTTT

v_call: TRBV29-1
clone_size: NA
j_call: TRBJ1-1
d_call: NA
cdr3_aa: CSVVVGQGTEAFF
cdr3_nt: TGCAGCGTTGTGGTTGGGCAGGGCACTGAAGCTTTCTTT

v_call: TRBV6-5
clone_size: once
j_call: TRBJ2-5
d_call: TRBD1
cdr3_aa: CASSRTGLETQYF
cdr3_nt: TGTGCCAGCAGTCGGACAGGGTTAGAGACCCAGTACTTC

v_call: TRBV10-3
clone_size: NA
j_call: TRBJ1-2
d_call: TRBD1
cdr3_aa: CAISDPPPGQDYGYTF
cdr3_nt: TGTGCCATCAGTGACCCCCCTCCGGGACAGGACTATGGCTACACCTTC

v_call: TRBV5-1
clone_size: few
j_call: TRBJ2-6
d_call: TRBD1
cdr3_aa: CASSPGGQGATGANVLTF
cdr3_nt: TGCGCCAGCAGCCCAGGGGGACAGGGGGCGACTGGGGCCAACGTCCTGACTTTC

v_call: TRBV19
clone_size: NA
j_call: TRBJ1-1
d_call: TRBD1
cdr3_aa: CASSGTGVGAFF
cdr3_nt: TGTGCCAGTAGCGGGACAGGGGTGGGTGCTTTCTTT

v_call: TRBV2
clone_size: few
j_call: TRBJ2-7
d_call: TRBD1
cdr3_aa: CASRGGTGDVGEQYF
cdr3_nt: TGTGCCAGCAGGGGCGGGACAGGGGACGTCGGGGAGCAGTACTTC

v_call: TRBV27
clone_size: NA
j_call: TRBJ1-1
d_call: NA
cdr3_aa: CASSLFVGENTEAFF
cdr3_nt: TGTGCCAGCAGTTTATTTGTCGGGGAAAACACTGAAGCTTTCTTT

v_call: TRBV5-6
clone_size: NA
j_call: TRBJ1-3
d_call: TRBD1
cdr3_aa: CASSIAATGTGNTIYF
cdr3_nt: TGTGCCAGCAGCATCGCGGCGACAGGGACTGGAAACACCATATATTTT

v_call: TRBV19
clone_size: NA
j_call: TRBJ1-2
d_call: NA
cdr3_aa: CASSMREGGYTF
cdr3_nt: TGTGCCAGTAGTATGAGGGAAGGAGGCTACACCTTC

v_call: TRBV19
clone_size: NA
j_call: TRBJ2-1
d_call: TRBD2
cdr3_aa: CASSIVAGEPYNEQFF
cdr3_nt: TGTGCCAGTAGTATAGTGGCGGGGGAACCCTACAATGAGCAGTTCTTC

v_call: TRBV19
clone_size: once
j_call: TRBJ1-1
d_call: NA
cdr3_aa: CASSIGNTNTEAFF
cdr3_nt: TGTGCCAGTAGTATCGGTAATACGAACACTGAAGCTTTCTTT

v_call: TRBV11-2
clone_size: NA
j_call: TRBJ2-3
d_call: TRBD1
cdr3_aa: CASSSGWAGGTDTQYF
cdr3_nt: TGTGCCAGCAGCTCGGGTTGGGCAGGGGGTACAGATACGCAGTATTTT

v_call: TRBV10-1
clone_size: few
j_call: TRBJ2-7
d_call: TRBD1
cdr3_aa: CASSAGTGGYEQYF
cdr3_nt: TGCGCCAGCAGTGCCGGGACAGGGGGCTACGAGCAGTACTTC

v_call: TRBV3-1/TRBV3-2
clone_size: NA
j_call: TRBJ2-7
d_call: NA
cdr3_aa: CASSQVTGTEQYF
cdr3_nt: TGTGCCAGCAGCCAAGTAACAGGGACCGAGCAGTACTTC

v_call: TRBV5-1
clone_size: NA
j_call: TRBJ2-7
d_call: NA
cdr3_aa: CASSSDSSYEQYF
cdr3_nt: TGCGCCAGCAGCTCTGACAGCTCCTACGAGCAGTACTTC

v_call: TRBV12-3/TRBV12-4
clone_size: NA
j_call: TRBJ1-3
d_call: TRBD1
cdr3_aa: CASSFKGTVRIF
cdr3_nt: TGTGCCAGCAGTTTTAAAGGGACAGTCAGAATTTTT

v_call: TRBV27
clone_size: NA
j_call: TRBJ1-4
d_call: TRBD1
cdr3_aa: CASRPRDRIATNEKLFF
cdr3_nt: TGTGCCAGCAGACCCCGGGACAGGATCGCAACTAATGAAAAACTGTTTTTT

v_call: TRBV6-5
clone_size: NA
j_call: TRBJ1-1
d_call: NA
cdr3_aa: CASSPSFRNTEAFF
cdr3_nt: TGTGCCAGCAGTCCCTCCTTTAGGAACACTGAAGCTTTCTTT

v_call: TRBV30
clone_size: NA
j_call: TRBJ2-7
d_call: NA
cdr3_aa: CAWSVSAYEQYF
cdr3_nt: TGTGCCTGGAGTGTATCGGCCTACGAGCAGTACTTC

v_call: TRBV6-5
clone_size: NA
j_call: TRBJ2-7
d_call: TRBD1
cdr3_aa: CASRLQQGATYEQYF
cdr3_nt: TGTGCCAGCAGACTACAGCAGGGGGCCACCTACGAGCAGTACTTC

v_call: TRBV29-1
clone_size: NA
j_call: TRBJ2-5
d_call: NA
cdr3_aa: CSVLLWDTARETQYF
cdr3_nt: TGCAGCGTGCTCCTTTGGGACACGGCTAGAGAGACCCAGTACTTC

v_call: TRBV4-3
clone_size: NA
j_call: TRBJ2-1
d_call: TRBD2
cdr3_aa: CASSQDTRKGVGGGRLNEQFF
cdr3_nt: TGCGCCAGCAGCCAAGACACAAGAAAGGGGGTTGGCGGGGGGCGCTTAAATGAGCAGTTCTTC

v_call: TRBV5-1
clone_size: NA
j_call: TRBJ2-2
d_call: TRBD2
cdr3_aa: CASSQPTSGGLTGELFF
cdr3_nt: TGCGCCAGCAGCCAACCAACTAGCGGGGGGCTAACCGGGGAGCTGTTTTTT

v_call: TRBV6-5
clone_size: NA
j_call: TRBJ2-7
d_call: NA
cdr3_aa: CANKSSYEQYF
cdr3_nt: TGTGCCAACAAATCCTCCTACGAGCAGTACTTC

v_call: TRBV30
clone_size: NA
j_call: TRBJ2-3
d_call: TRBD2
cdr3_aa: CAWSLGGGADTQYF
cdr3_nt: TGTGCCTGGAGCCTTGGTGGGGGGGCAGATACGCAGTATTTT

v_call: TRBV10-3
clone_size: NA
j_call: TRBJ2-1
d_call: TRBD1
cdr3_aa: CATGTGTGTHEQFF
cdr3_nt: TGTGCCACCGGAACCGGGACAGGGACCCATGAGCAGTTCTTC

v_call: TRBV19
clone_size: NA
j_call: TRBJ1-2
d_call: NA
cdr3_aa: CATSPGGLGYTF
cdr3_nt: TGTGCCACCTCCCCCGGGGGACTTGGCTACACCTTC

v_call: TRBV9
clone_size: NA
j_call: TRBJ1-6
d_call: NA
cdr3_aa: CASSVGTGSGNSPLHF
cdr3_nt: TGTGCCAGCAGCGTAGGAACAGGGTCGGGTAATTCACCCCTCCACTTT

v_call: TRBV4-1
clone_size: NA
j_call: TRBJ2-1
d_call: TRBD1
cdr3_aa: CASSHLPGQRNDEQFF
cdr3_nt: TGCGCCAGCAGCCATCTACCGGGACAGAGGAATGATGAGCAGTTCTTC

v_call: TRBV6-1
clone_size: once
j_call: TRBJ1-1
d_call: NA
cdr3_aa: CASSERGFVEAFF
cdr3_nt: TGTGCCAGCAGTGAAAGGGGGTTTGTAGAAGCTTTCTTT

v_call: TRBV7-2
clone_size: NA
j_call: TRBJ2-1
d_call: NA
cdr3_aa: CASSLRLAGPSRNEQFF
cdr3_nt: TGTGCCAGCAGCTTAAGATTGGCGGGGCCCTCTAGAAATGAGCAGTTCTTC

v_call: TRBV12-3/TRBV12-4
clone_size: few
j_call: TRBJ1-2
d_call: TRBD1
cdr3_aa: CASWGQGRYTF
cdr3_nt: TGTGCCAGCTGGGGACAGGGTCGCTACACCTTC

v_call: TRBV21-1
clone_size: NA
j_call: TRBJ1-4
d_call: NA
cdr3_aa: CASLNEKLFF
cdr3_nt: TGTGCCAGCCTAAATGAAAAACTGTTTTTT

v_call: TRBV11-2
clone_size: NA
j_call: TRBJ2-7
d_call: NA
cdr3_aa: CASSLGAGDYEQYF
cdr3_nt: TGTGCCAGCAGCTTAGGGGCAGGCGATTACGAGCAGTACTTC